This passage covers 30 T cell receptor beta chains from one sample sequenced in a study of blood T cell repertoires in COVID-19. TCRdb keeps only in-frame clones here, not all; method: immunoSEQ multiplex PCR. The sample includes roughly 200,000 clones, 85% seen only once; the top ten take under 20%. The sequenced material came from PBMCs or T cells enriched from blood (not recorded which). Receptor source: a man aged 35-49 years who had recovered from COVID-19.

The genes are TRBV30 and TRBJ2-6; 7 bases align to TRBD1. J gave up 0 bases and V 2 bases, and 4 bases lay outside the gene matches. The germline gives CDR1 GTSNPN, CDR2 SVGIG (reference sequence). This CDR3 is 16 amino acids long. The DNA of the CDR3 is TGTGCCTGGAGTATGGACAGGACCTCTGGGGCCAACGTCCTGACTTTC. Amino acid sequence: CAWSMDRTSGANVLTF.

The V gene is TRBV5-8, the J gene TRBJ2-3; 7 nucleotides align to TRBD1. The trim removed 4 bases at V and 1 base at J, leaving 6 bases unmatched. The CDR3 has 15 residues. CDR1 is SGHTS and CDR2 is YDEGEE in the germline V gene. CDR3 sequence reads: CASSPTGTGTDTQYF. The CDR3 coding sequence is TGTGCCAGCAGCCCTACCGGGACAGGCACAGATACGCAGTATTTT.

This clone was recorded only once. The CDR3 is CASSQERQAGNTIYF. The CDR3 bases are TGTGCCAGCAGCCAAGAAAGGCAGGCTGGAAACACCATATATTTT. The chain uses TRBV3-1 (or the pseudogene TRBV3-2) and TRBJ1-3; D remains ambiguous. Germline values: CDR1 LGHDT, CDR2 YNNKEL (reference sequence). This CDR3 region has 15 residues. Trimming shortened V by 0 bases and J by 2 bases, and 8 bases separated the two germline ends.

This clone has a single count. The chain carries TRBV7-8 and TRBJ1-2, with TRBD1 matching 10 bases. J was trimmed by 8 bases and V by 5 bases; bases with no gene match: 11. The CDR3 is 15 residues long. Germline-derived CDR1 and CDR2 are SGHVS and FQNEAQ. DNA for the CDR3: TGTGCCAGCAGCATAAGGGACAGGGGATTAGACGGCTACACCTTC. Translated, it gives CASSIRDRGLDGYTF.

About this clone: A far larger clone is a single base away, which makes a read error likely. The chain is built from TRBV2 and TRBJ2-3, with 9 bases that match TRBD1. CDR1 is SNHLY and CDR2 is FYNNEI in the germline V gene. The J segment lost 1 base and the V segment lost 4 bases, leaving 0 bases of the junction unmatched. The CDR3 has 14 amino acids. CDR3 amino acids: CASSGTGGTDTQYF. CDR3 coding DNA: TGTGCCAGCAGTGGGACAGGGGGCACAGATACGCAGTATTTT.

The J gene is TRBJ1-1, the V gene TRBV4-1; TRBD1 might be the D (6 bases). Trimming cost V 0 bases and J 0 bases, with 14 bases left between them. This CDR3 has 17 amino acids. Germline V CDR1 and CDR2: MGHRA, YSYEKL. CDR3 region: CASSQDEGGGVNTEAFF. CDR3 DNA: TGCGCCAGCAGCCAAGATGAGGGGGGGGGAGTGAACACTGAAGCTTTCTTT.

Written as DNA, the CDR3 is TGTGCCATCTCGCCCCTTGACAGGGCACCATACAATGAGCAGTTCTTC. As protein: CAISPLDRAPYNEQFF. The chain employs TRBV10-3 and TRBJ2-1, with 7 bases identical to TRBD1. The CDR3 runs 16 residues. Losses at the gene ends were 8 bases for V and 4 bases for J; bases not matched to a gene: 14. In germline, CDR1 is ENHRY, CDR2 SYGVKD.

About this clone: The germline gene is not matched at one end of the junction; a read error may be the cause. This chain connects TRBV5-1 to TRBJ2-1; 15 nucleotides line up with TRBD2. The CDR3 runs to 15 residues. Germline-derived CDR1 and CDR2 are SGHRS and YFSETQ. The CDR3, as DNA: TGCGCCCGCAGCCGGGGGACTAGCGGGGGGAATGAGCAGTTCTTC. As protein: CARSRGTSGGNEQFF.

The chain uses TRBV11-2 and TRBJ2-7, with a tentative D call TRBD2 (6 bases). CDR3 length: 13 residues. The V gene's germline CDR1 is SGHAT and CDR2 FQNNGV. V was trimmed by 8 bases and J by 4 bases, leaving 15 bases between them. The CDR3 loop reads CASVPGLYYEQYF. The CDR3 DNA sequence: TGTGCCAGCGTCCCGGGACTTTATTACGAGCAGTACTTC. Variable domain in full (rest from reference TRBV11-2 and TRBJ2-7): EAGVAQSPRYKIIEKRQSVAFWCNPISGHATLYWYQQILGQGPKLLIQFQNNGVVDDSQLPKDRFSAERLKGVDSTLKIQPAKLEDSAVYLCASVPGLYYEQYFGPGTRLTVT.

The CDR3 region is CASSNSGPYEQYF. The CDR3 bases are TGTGCCAGCAGTAACAGCGGCCCCTACGAGCAGTACTTC. V and J are TRBV3-1 (or the pseudogene TRBV3-2) and TRBJ2-7, with D tentatively TRBD2 (5 bases). Trimming cost V 6 bases and J 2 bases, with 11 bases left between them. This CDR3 has 13 amino acids. Germline-derived CDR1 and CDR2 are LGHDT and YNNKEL (reference sequence).

This clone has only one observation. The gene calls are TRBV3-1 (or the pseudogene TRBV3-2) and TRBJ2-5; D uncertain. This CDR3 spans 15 amino acids. The V end lost 1 base, the J end lost 2 bases, and 11 bases lay between the germline ends. Germline CDR1 reads LGHDT; CDR2 reads YNNKEL (reference sequence). CDR3: CASSQVRSSQETQYF. The DNA for the CDR3 is TGTGCCAGCAGCCAAGTTCGGAGCAGTCAAGAGACCCAGTACTTC.

This chain uses TRBV19 with TRBJ1-5; TRBD1 is a possible D gene (6 bases). Germline loops: CDR1 LNHDA, CDR2 SQIVND (reference sequence). The CDR3 runs 13 residues. V lost 6 bases to trimming and J lost 4 bases, with 10 bases between them. In DNA form, the CDR3 reads TGTGCCAGTAGCATTGGACAGAATCAGCCCCAGCATTTT. Amino acid sequence: CASSIGQNQPQHF.

This chain links TRBV6-1 with TRBJ2-7; D might be TRBD1 (6 bases). From germline, CDR1 is MNHNS and CDR2 SASEGT. V was trimmed by 3 bases and J by 2 bases, leaving 8 bases between them. CDR3 size: 13 residues. The CDR3, as DNA: TGTGCCAGCAGTGAGGGACAAACCTACGAGCAGTACTTC. Amino acids: CASSEGQTYEQYF.

This chain connects TRBV5-8 to TRBJ2-7, with TRBD2 as a possible D gene (6 bases). V lost 10 bases to trimming and J lost 0 bases, with 14 bases between them. Germline CDR1 and CDR2: SGHTS and YDEGEE. The CDR3 is 13 amino acids. The CDR3 DNA sequence: TGTGCCGCGGCCGGGACTTTCTCCTACGAGCAGTACTTC. The encoded protein is CAAAGTFSYEQYF.

J is TRBJ2-7 and V is TRBV7-6, with TRBD1 matching over 8 bases. The V gene end was trimmed by 5 bases and the J gene end by 0 bases; junction bases not matched to a gene: 9. Looked up from germline, CDR1 is SGHVS and CDR2 is FNYEAQ. There are 16 residues in the CDR3. CDR3 region: CASSVGQGGSSYEQYF. The CDR3 bases are TGTGCCAGCAGCGTAGGACAGGGCGGCTCCTCCTACGAGCAGTACTTC. Full variable domain (missing parts from reference TRBV7-6 and TRBJ2-7): GAGVSQSPRYKVTKRGQDVALRCDPISGHVSLYWYRQALGQGPEFLTYFNYEAQQDKSGLPNDRFSAERPEGSISTLTIQRTEQRDSAMYRCASSVGQGGSSYEQYFGPGTRLTVT.

This chain uses TRBV6-5 with TRBJ2-7; possible D gene TRBD2, 6 bases. The germline V and J ends were trimmed by 2 bases and 2 bases, with 10 bases remaining between them. This CDR3 spans 14 amino acids. CDR1 is MNHEY, CDR2 SVGAGI, per germline. The CDR3 sequence: CASSYTGLTYEQYF. CDR3 bases: TGTGCCAGCAGTTACACGGGACTCACCTACGAGCAGTACTTC.

This clone was counted once. The chain uses TRBV10-2 and TRBJ1-2; D gene unclear. Germline CDR1 is WSHSY and CDR2 is SAAADI. The CDR3 runs 14 residues. The germline V and J ends were trimmed by 8 bases and 8 bases, with 21 bases remaining between them. The CDR3 DNA reads TGCGCCAGCCGGGATACGGGCAGGATGTCGGGCTACACCTTC. This encodes CASRDTGRMSGYTF.

V usage is TRBV6-2 or TRBV6-3 and J usage is TRBJ2-1; 7 bases agree with TRBD2. This CDR3 spans 15 amino acids. Germline V gene data show CDR1 as MNHEY and CDR2 as SVGEGT. V lost 2 bases, J lost 8 bases, and 9 bases stayed unmatched. In nucleotides, the CDR3 is TGTGCCAGCAGTTACCGGGACCTAGCGGCTGATGAGCAGTTCTTC. Translation: CASSYRDLAADEQFF.

CDR3 residues: CASRRGSTNEKLFF. DNA of the CDR3: TGCGCCAGCAGACGGGGATCAACTAATGAAAAACTGTTTTTT. The rearrangement uses TRBV5-1 and TRBJ1-4; D is undetermined. V was clipped by 5 bases and J by 0 bases, with 8 bases between them. Germline values: CDR1 SGHRS, CDR2 YFSETQ. The CDR3 totals 14 residues. Based on the CDR3 plus reference TRBV5-1 and TRBJ1-4, the full variable domain is KAGVTQTPRYLIKTRGQQVTLSCSPISGHRSVSWYQQTPGQGLQFLFEYFSETQRNKGNFPGRFSGRQFSNSRSEMNVSTLELGDSALYLCASRRGSTNEKLFFGSGTQLSVL.

This clone was counted only a few times. This chain connects TRBV19 to TRBJ1-1, with TRBD1 matching 8 bases. With 7 bases clipped from V and 0 bases from J, the junction kept 4 bases outside the gene matches. The CDR3 length is 14 residues. CDR1 and CDR2 (germline): LNHDA, SQIVND (reference sequence). Here the CDR3 reads CASIQTGVNTEAFF. The CDR3 DNA reads as TGTGCCAGTATCCAGACAGGGGTGAACACTGAAGCTTTCTTT.

The J gene is TRBJ2-1, the V gene TRBV7-2, with 10 bases that match TRBD1. Germline loops: CDR1 SGHTA, CDR2 FQGNSA. V was clipped by 2 bases and J by 5 bases; unmatched bases: 9. This CDR3 is 17 amino acids long. This chain's CDR3 is CASSLSRQGAPNNEQFF. For the CDR3, the DNA is TGTGCCAGCAGCTTATCACGACAGGGGGCGCCCAACAATGAGCAGTTCTTC.

The gene calls are TRBV10-3 and TRBJ1-3, with 9 bases matching TRBD1. The CDR3 extends over 14 amino acids. Germline assignment: CDR1 ENHRY and CDR2 SYGVKD. V lost 6 bases to trimming and J lost 4 bases; unmatched junction nucleotides: 4. Here the CDR3 reads CAIRVDRGGNTIYF. In nucleotides, the CDR3 is TGTGCCATCAGAGTGGACAGGGGAGGAAACACCATATATTTT.

This clone appeared once. This sequence joins TRBV6-2 or TRBV6-3 and TRBJ2-1; D is possibly TRBD2 (8 bases). CDR1 and CDR2 from the germline V gene are MNHEY and SVGEGT. There are 15 residues in the CDR3. Trimming took 0 bases from V and 9 from J, leaving 15 bases between them. The CDR3: CASSYSATGTSEQFF. CDR3 DNA: TGTGCCAGCAGTTACTCGGCGACAGGGACTAGTGAGCAGTTCTTC.

This chain uses TRBV5-1 with TRBJ1-1; 11 bases are shared with TRBD1. CDR3 size: 14 residues. CDR1 SGHRS and CDR2 YFSETQ come from the germline V gene. The V gene end was trimmed by 4 bases and the J gene end by 7 bases; junction bases not matched to a gene: 6. The CDR3 nucleotides read TGCGCCAGCAGCGCGGGGACAGGGGGAGGTGAAGCTTTCTTT. It yields the protein CASSAGTGGGEAFF. Using reference TRBV5-1 and TRBJ1-1 for the parts outside the CDR3, the full variable domain is KAGVTQTPRYLIKTRGQQVTLSCSPISGHRSVSWYQQTPGQGLQFLFEYFSETQRNKGNFPGRFSGRQFSNSRSEMNVSTLELGDSALYLCASSAGTGGGEAFFGQGTRLTVV.

This clone has just a few counts. The rearrangement links TRBV2 to TRBJ1-4, with a possible D match to TRBD1 (5 bases). Trimming took off 4 bases at V and 4 bases at J, with 10 bases between the two ends. The germline V gene encodes CDR1 SNHLY and CDR2 FYNNEI. The CDR3 has 14 amino acids. DNA for the CDR3: TGTGCCAGCAGTGTAAGCAGGGATAATGAAAAACTGTTTTTT. It encodes CASSVSRDNEKLFF.

V gene TRBV19 combines with J gene TRBJ2-1; D gene ambiguous. The CDR3 sequence is 15 residues long. V gave up 6 bases and J gave up 4 bases, with 16 bases separating them. CDR1 is LNHDA and CDR2 is SQIVND in the germline V gene (reference sequence). The CDR3 region has the DNA TGTGCCAGTAGATCCCCGCGGCGGCAGTACAATGAGCAGTTCTTC. Translating gives CASRSPRRQYNEQFF.

This chain uses TRBV3-1 (or the pseudogene TRBV3-2) with TRBJ2-1; perhaps TRBD2 as D (5 bases). Germline CDR1 and CDR2: LGHDT and YNNKEL (reference sequence). The CDR3 sequence is 16 residues long. Trimming cost V 8 bases and J 1 base, with 18 bases left between them. DNA for the CDR3: TGTGCCAGCGCTAACTCGGGGTTAGGATCCTACAATGAGCAGTTCTTC. Translated, it gives CASANSGLGSYNEQFF.

The chain links TRBV18 to TRBJ2-7; 14 nucleotides agree with TRBD2. Germline values: CDR1 KGHSH, CDR2 LQKENI. The trim removed 2 bases at V and 3 bases at J, leaving 6 bases unmatched. The CDR3 has 17 residues. CDR3 loop: CASSPSDGLAGGYEQYF. DNA of the CDR3: TGTGCCAGCTCACCATCAGATGGACTAGCGGGAGGCTACGAGCAGTACTTC.

The chain combines TRBV7-9 with TRBJ2-2; the D gene is possibly TRBD2 (6 bases). CDR1 SEHNR and CDR2 FQNEAQ come from the germline V gene (reference sequence). V lost 11 bases, J lost 4 bases, and 11 bases lay in between. This CDR3 is built from 12 residues. The CDR3 here is CAGGMATGELFF. CDR3 bases: TGTGCCGGGGGGATGGCCACCGGGGAGCTGTTTTTT.

The gene calls are TRBV3-1 (or the pseudogene TRBV3-2) and TRBJ2-1, with 7 nucleotides matching TRBD1. This CDR3 is built from 18 residues. Germline trimming cut 0 bases from V and 0 bases from J; bases unmatched to any gene: 8. Germline V gene data show CDR1 as LGHDT and CDR2 as YNNKEL (reference sequence). Here the CDR3 reads CASSQDGNRGLSYNEQFF. CDR3 nucleotides: TGTGCCAGCAGCCAAGATGGGAACAGGGGCCTCTCCTACAATGAGCAGTTCTTC.